The next 17 T cell receptor beta chains were all read from a single sample in a study of Graves' ophthalmopathy and Graves' hyperthyroidism. Amplified TCR beta CDR3 regions were obtained using RNA transcripts as template. Investigators did first-round RT-PCR with HTBI primers, then second-round multiplex PCR. TCRdb independently ran MiXCR on the multiplex PCR reads; one entry per CDR3 protein. This table has some 1.1 million distinct CDR3 sequences, less than 45% appearing once. The source material was peripheral blood or thyroid tissue (not recorded which). All receptors come from an adult man with Graves' hyperthyroidism.

V gene TRBV20-1 combines with J gene TRBJ1-4; 7 bases agree with TRBD1. The ends lost 3 bases at V and 8 bases at J; junction bases unmatched: 9. Germline assignment: CDR1 DFQATT and CDR2 SNEGSKA (reference sequence). The CDR3 consists of 14 residues. The CDR3 is CSARQGDSKEKLFF. The CDR3, as DNA: TGCAGTGCTAGGCAGGGGGATTCCAAAGAAAAACTGTTTTTT.

The chain combines TRBV29-1 with TRBJ2-3; TRBD1 is a possible D gene (6 bases). This CDR3 is 16 amino acids long. Germline CDR1 is SQVTM and CDR2 is ANQGSEA. The V end lost 5 bases, the J end lost 3 bases, and 21 bases lay between the germline ends. As DNA, the CDR3 is TGCAGCGTTTACCCCCGGGGCAGGGGACGAACAGATACGCAGTATTTT. Translated: CSVYPRGRGRTDTQYF.

The genes are TRBV27 and TRBJ1-2; 7 bases fit TRBD1. The V segment lost 6 bases and the J segment 4 bases; nucleotides outside the gene matches: 8. Germline assignment: CDR1 MNHEY and CDR2 SMNVEV (reference sequence). This CDR3 is built from 14 residues. The CDR3 DNA sequence: TGTGCCAGCAGCTCGGGCAGGGGGGGCTATGGCTACACCTTC. Amino acids: CASSSGRGGYGYTF.

In this sample, this clonotype turned up a few times. The V and J genes are TRBV24-1 and TRBJ2-2; 7 bases agree with TRBD2. The CDR3 length is 15 residues. Germline CDR1 KGHDR, CDR2 SFDVKD. Losses at the gene ends were 7 bases for V and 6 bases for J; bases not matched to a gene: 10. The CDR3 DNA reads TGTGCCACCAGCGTCGTAGCGGGTTGGGCCGGGGAGCTGTTTTTT. Translating it yields CATSVVAGWAGELFF.

The V gene is TRBV27, the J gene TRBJ2-2; weak D call: TRBD1 (6 bases). The J call may be wrong; the DNA end is better matched by TRBJ1-5. Germline CDR1 is MNHEY and CDR2 is SMNVEV (reference sequence). The CDR3 contains 16 residues. The CDR3 is CASSPTPRQANQPQHF. The DNA for the CDR3 is TGTGCCAGCAGCCCAACCCCGCGACAGGCCAATCAGCCCCAGCATTTT.

This chain links TRBV29-1 with TRBJ2-5, with a possible D match to TRBD1 (6 bases). Germline CDR1 SQVTM, CDR2 ANQGSEA. Deletions cut 4 bases from V and 5 bases from J, with 14 bases between. The CDR3 has 13 residues. The CDR3 nucleotides are TGCAGCGTTGGGCAGCCTCAGGGGGAGACCCAGTACTTC. Its protein is CSVGQPQGETQYF.

V and J are TRBV12-3 or TRBV12-4 and TRBJ2-7; a possible D gene is TRBD1 (5 bases). Deletions cut 6 bases from V and 6 bases from J, with 15 bases between. The CDR3 is 13 residues long. In DNA form, the CDR3 reads TGTGCCAGCAGGTCCCCCACAGGCGGCGAGCAGTACTTC. Its protein is CASRSPTGGEQYF.

The rearrangement uses TRBV18 and TRBJ2-7; tentatively, D is TRBD1 (6 bases). V shed 5 bases and J shed 6 bases, with 17 bases lying between them. Germline-derived CDR1 and CDR2 are KGHSH and LQKENI. The CDR3 runs to 14 residues. CDR3 DNA sequence: TGTGCCAGCTCAGTTACCGGGACAAGTGTCGAGCAGTACTTC. Translated: CASSVTGTSVEQYF.

This clonotype came up many times. The chain recombines TRBV20-1 with TRBJ2-7; TRBD2 agrees at 9 bases. V was clipped by 3 bases and J by 4 bases; unmatched bases: 16. CDR1 and CDR2 (germline): DFQATT, SNEGSKA (reference sequence). This CDR3 comprises 17 residues. CDR3 amino acids: CSASLQKIAGVPYEQYF. CDR3 DNA sequence: TGCAGTGCTAGCCTACAAAAGATAGCGGGAGTACCTTACGAGCAGTACTTC.

Ten or more counts support this clonotype. The CDR3 DNA is TGTGCCAGCAGAGGAGAAGACAGGGGAAACTATGGCTACACCTTC. It is translated as CASRGEDRGNYGYTF. The rearrangement joins TRBV9 to TRBJ1-2; TRBD1 aligns across 8 bases. Germline CDR1 and CDR2: SGDLS and YYNGEE. The J segment lost 2 bases and the V segment lost 5 bases, leaving 8 bases of the junction unmatched. The CDR3 runs to 15 residues.

This clonotype occurred a few times. The chain joins TRBV7-6 to TRBJ2-2; D is uncertain. The CDR3 covers 16 residues. CDR1 and CDR2 from the germline V gene are SGHVS and FNYEAQ. V was clipped by 6 bases and J by 1 base, with 15 bases between them. CDR3 DNA sequence: TGTGCCAGCAGTCCCATACGTTCCGGGAACACCGGGGAGCTGTTTTTT. It encodes CASSPIRSGNTGELFF.

The chain has TRBV7-2 and TRBJ1-1; D gene ambiguous. CDR1 is SGHTA and CDR2 is FQGNSA in the germline V gene. Trimming removed 9 bases from V and 10 bases from J, with 18 bases in between. CDR3 length equals 12 residues. The CDR3: CARSRLGYGAFF. CDR3 in DNA: TGTGCCAGGAGCCGATTGGGTTACGGAGCTTTCTTT.

This clonotype was seen many times. The chain is built from TRBV10-3 and TRBJ1-3; the D gene is possibly TRBD1 (5 bases). CDR1 is ENHRY and CDR2 is SYGVKD in the germline V gene. V was pared by 2 bases and J by 0 bases, with 14 bases between. The CDR3 totals 17 residues. The CDR3 reads CAISETQGTNSGNTIYF. The CDR3 DNA follows: TGTGCCATCAGTGAGACTCAGGGAACAAACTCTGGAAACACCATATATTTT.

As DNA, the CDR3 is TGTGCCAGCAGCCAAGTTCCAAGATCAGGGGTCTTGGGGACCCAGTACTTC. The encoded protein is CASSQVPRSGVLGTQYF. This rearrangement joins TRBV7-2 to TRBJ2-5, with a tentative D call TRBD1 (6 bases). Germline V gene lookup returns CDR1 SGHTA and CDR2 FQGNSA. V lost 5 bases, J lost 7 bases, and 26 bases lay in between. CDR3 size: 17 residues. Full variable domain (missing parts from reference TRBV7-2 and TRBJ2-5): GAGVSQSPSNKVTEKGKDVELRCDPISGHTALYWYRQSLGQGLEFLIYFQGNSAPDKSGLPSDRFSAERTGGSVSTLTIQRTQQEDSAVYLCASSQVPRSGVLGTQYFGPGTRLLVL.

This clonotype showed up just a few times. The chain has TRBV7-3 and TRBJ2-2; 7 nucleotides line up with TRBD2. Trimming at V came to 5 bases and at J to 4 bases, leaving 10 bases not matched to a gene. The germline V gene encodes CDR1 SGHTA and CDR2 FQGTGA. The CDR3 sequence is 16 residues long. CDR3 region: CASSPTGTILTGELFF. The CDR3 DNA is TGTGCCAGCAGCCCAACCGGGACTATTCTCACCGGGGAGCTGTTTTTT.

This clonotype appeared a single time. J is TRBJ2-7 and V is TRBV9, with D unclear. The CDR3 is 14 residues long. Germline loops: CDR1 SGDLS, CDR2 YYNGEE. Trimming pared 6 bases from V and 0 bases from J, leaving 13 bases between. The chain's CDR3 is CASKDSSSSYEQYF. The CDR3 coding sequence is TGTGCCAGCAAAGACTCCTCGAGCTCCTACGAGCAGTACTTC.

The J gene is TRBJ1-1, the V gene TRBV6-1, with 8 bases aligning to TRBD1. The junction had 8 bases not matched to a gene; V was cut back by 11 bases and J by 0 bases. The CDR3 runs to 14 residues. The V gene's germline CDR1 is MNHNS and CDR2 SASEGT. The CDR3 protein is CAGWTGNMNTEAFF. The CDR3 coding sequence is TGTGCCGGGTGGACAGGGAACATGAACACTGAAGCTTTCTTT.